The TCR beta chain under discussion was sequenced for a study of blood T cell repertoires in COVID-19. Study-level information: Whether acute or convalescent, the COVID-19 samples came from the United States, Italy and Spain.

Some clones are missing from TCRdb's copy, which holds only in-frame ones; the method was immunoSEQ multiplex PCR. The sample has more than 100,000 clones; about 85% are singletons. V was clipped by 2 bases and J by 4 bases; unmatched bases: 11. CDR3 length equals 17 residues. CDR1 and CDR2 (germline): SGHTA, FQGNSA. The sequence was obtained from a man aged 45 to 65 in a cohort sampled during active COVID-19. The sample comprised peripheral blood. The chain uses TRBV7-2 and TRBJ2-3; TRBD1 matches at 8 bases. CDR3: CASSLTGGFRSADTQYF. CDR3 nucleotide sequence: TGTGCCAGCAGCTTAACAGGGGGGTTTAGGAGCGCAGATACGCAGTATTTT.